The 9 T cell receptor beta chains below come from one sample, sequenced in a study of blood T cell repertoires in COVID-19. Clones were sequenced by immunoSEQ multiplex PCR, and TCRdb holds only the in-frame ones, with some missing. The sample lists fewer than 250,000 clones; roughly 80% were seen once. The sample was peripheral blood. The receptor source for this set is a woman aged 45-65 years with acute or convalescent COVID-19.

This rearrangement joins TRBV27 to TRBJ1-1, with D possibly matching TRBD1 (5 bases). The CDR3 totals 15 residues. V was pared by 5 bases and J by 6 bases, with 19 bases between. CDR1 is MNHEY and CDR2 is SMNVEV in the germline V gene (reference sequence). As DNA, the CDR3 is TGTGCCAGCAGTCCAGTTCAGGGTCCCAACGCTGAAGCTTTCTTT. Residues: CASSPVQGPNAEAFF.

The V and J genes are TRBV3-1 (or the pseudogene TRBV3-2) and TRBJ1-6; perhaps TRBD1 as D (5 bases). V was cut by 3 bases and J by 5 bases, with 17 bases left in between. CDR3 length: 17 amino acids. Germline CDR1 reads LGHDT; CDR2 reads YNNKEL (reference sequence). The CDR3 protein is CASSHSGQGRNNSPLHF. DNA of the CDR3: TGTGCCAGCAGCCACTCTGGGCAGGGTAGGAATAATTCACCCCTCCACTTT.

Here the CDR3 DNA reads TGTGCCAGCAGCGCGGGACAGGGTTCAAATGAGCAGTTCTTC. Translating it yields CASSAGQGSNEQFF. The gene calls are TRBV9 and TRBJ2-1; 9 nucleotides align to TRBD1. V lost 3 bases, J lost 7 bases, and 5 bases stayed unmatched. Looked up from germline, CDR1 is SGDLS and CDR2 is YYNGEE. The CDR3 runs to 14 residues.

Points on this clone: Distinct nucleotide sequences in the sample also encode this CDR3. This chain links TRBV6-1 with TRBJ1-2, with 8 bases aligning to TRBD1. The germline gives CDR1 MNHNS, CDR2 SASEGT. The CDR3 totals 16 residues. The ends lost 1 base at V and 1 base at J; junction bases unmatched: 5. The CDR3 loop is CASSEGTGTRNYGYTF. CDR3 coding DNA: TGTGCCAGCAGTGAAGGGACAGGGACGCGTAACTATGGCTACACCTTC.

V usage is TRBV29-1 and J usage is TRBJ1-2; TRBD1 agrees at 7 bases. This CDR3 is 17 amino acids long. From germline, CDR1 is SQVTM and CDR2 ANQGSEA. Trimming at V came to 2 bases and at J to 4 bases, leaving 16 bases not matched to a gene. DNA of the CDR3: TGCAGCGTTGAATCGGGTGTTTCCGACAGGGAGGCCTATGGCTACACCTTC. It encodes CSVESGVSDREAYGYTF. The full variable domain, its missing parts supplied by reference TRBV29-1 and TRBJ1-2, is SAVISQKPSRDICQRGTSLTIQCQVDSQVTMMFWYRQQPGQSLTLIATANQGSEATYESGFVIDKFPISRPNLTFSTLTVSNMSPEDSSIYLCSVESGVSDREAYGYTFGSGTRLTVV.

CDR3 protein: CASSAGTGGSGNEKLFF. CDR3 bases: TGTGCCAGCAGCGCGGGAACAGGGGGAAGTGGCAATGAAAAACTGTTTTTT. J is TRBJ1-4 and V is TRBV9, with 8 bases that match TRBD1. V was clipped by 3 bases and J by 5 bases; unmatched bases: 12. The CDR3 has 17 residues. Germline V gives CDR1 SGDLS, CDR2 YYNGEE. Variable domain in full (rest from reference TRBV9 and TRBJ1-4): DSGVTQTPKHLITATGQRVTLRCSPRSGDLSVYWYQQSLDQGLQFLIQYYNGEERAKGNILERFSAQQFPDLHSELNLSSLELGDSALYFCASSAGTGGSGNEKLFFGSGTQLSVL.

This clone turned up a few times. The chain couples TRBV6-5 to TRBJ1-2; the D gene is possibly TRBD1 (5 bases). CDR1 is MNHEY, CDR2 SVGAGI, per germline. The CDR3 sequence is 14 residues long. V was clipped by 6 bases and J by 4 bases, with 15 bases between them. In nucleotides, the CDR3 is TGTGCCAGCAGCCCCCGGGGGATTGTCTATGGCTACACCTTC. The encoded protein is CASSPRGIVYGYTF.

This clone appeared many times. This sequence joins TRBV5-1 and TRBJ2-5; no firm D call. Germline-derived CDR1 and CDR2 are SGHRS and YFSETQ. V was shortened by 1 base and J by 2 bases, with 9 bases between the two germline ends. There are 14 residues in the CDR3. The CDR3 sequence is CASSLSPVQETQYF. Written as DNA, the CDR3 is TGCGCCAGCAGCTTGTCCCCCGTTCAAGAGACCCAGTACTTC.

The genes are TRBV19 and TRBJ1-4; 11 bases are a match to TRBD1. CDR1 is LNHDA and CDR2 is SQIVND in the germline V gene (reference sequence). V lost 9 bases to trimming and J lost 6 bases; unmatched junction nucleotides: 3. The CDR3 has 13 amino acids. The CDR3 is CASSDRGHEKLFF. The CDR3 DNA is TGTGCCAGCTCGGACAGGGGGCATGAAAAACTGTTTTTT.